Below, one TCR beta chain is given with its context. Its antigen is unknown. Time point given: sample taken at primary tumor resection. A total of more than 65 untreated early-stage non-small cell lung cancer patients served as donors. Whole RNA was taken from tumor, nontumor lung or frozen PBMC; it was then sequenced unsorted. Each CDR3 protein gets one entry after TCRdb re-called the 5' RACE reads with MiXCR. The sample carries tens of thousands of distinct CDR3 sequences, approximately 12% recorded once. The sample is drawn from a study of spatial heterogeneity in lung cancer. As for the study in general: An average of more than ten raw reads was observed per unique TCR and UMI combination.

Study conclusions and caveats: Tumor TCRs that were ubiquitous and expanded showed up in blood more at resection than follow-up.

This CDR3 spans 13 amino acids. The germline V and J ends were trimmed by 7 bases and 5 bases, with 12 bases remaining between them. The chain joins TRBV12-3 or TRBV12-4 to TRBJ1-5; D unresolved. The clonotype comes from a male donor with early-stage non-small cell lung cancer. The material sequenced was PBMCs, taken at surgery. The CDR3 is CASTLGSHQPQHF. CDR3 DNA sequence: TGTGCCAGCACCCTGGGGAGCCATCAGCCCCAGCATTTT.